These T cell receptor beta chains were read from a single sample in a study of beta chain features in type 1 diabetes. Produced via immunoSEQ multiplex PCR; TCRdb's table is partial and in-frame only. The table lists more than 250,000 clones, around 25% of them singletons, with around 0.011% in the top ten. Material for sequencing was naive CD4+ T cells from blood. The receptors stem from a woman aged 25-40 years with type 1 diabetes. Each CDR3 is given with its conserved first and last residue. The D gene is left open where the match is weak. Some rows have no size entry. The others give once, few or many, or a class for an expanded clone.

size	V	J	D	DNA	CDR3
-	TRBV5-1	TRBJ2-5	TRBD1	TGCGCCAGCAGCTTGGTAGGGGGCGATGAGACCCAGTACTTC	CASSLVGGDETQYF
few	TRBV10-3	TRBJ2-5	TRBD1	TGTGCCATCAGTGAAGGGACAGTTGGGGAGACCCAGTACTTC	CAISEGTVGETQYF
-	TRBV14	TRBJ1-1	-	TGTGCCAGCAGCCAAGGGCCCGTCACTGAAGCTTTCTTT	CASSQGPVTEAFF
-	TRBV30	TRBJ2-2	TRBD2	TGTGCCTGGTTCCGGGGGGGCGGGGAGCTGTTTTTT	CAWFRGGGELFF
few	TRBV9	TRBJ2-1	TRBD1	TGTGCCAGCAGCGCATTGGGACAGGACAATGAGCAGTTCTTC	CASSALGQDNEQFF
few	TRBV7-3	TRBJ2-7	-	TGTGCCAGCAGCTTGGGCGACAGCTACGAGCAGTACTTC	CASSLGDSYEQYF
few	TRBV4-1	TRBJ1-5	-	TGCGCCAGCAGCCGATGGGGGGTGAGCAATCAGCCCCAGCATTTT	CASSRWGVSNQPQHF
-	TRBV29-1	TRBJ1-2	-	TGCAGCGTTGAAGTGACAGTGATGGGCTATGGCTACACCTTC	CSVEVTVMGYGYTF
few	TRBV4-2	TRBJ2-2	TRBD2	TGTGCCAGCAGCCAAGATGGTGTAGCGGGAGTTCCCGGGGAGCTGTTTTTT	CASSQDGVAGVPGELFF
-	TRBV11-1	TRBJ2-1	-	TGTGCCAGCAGCTTAGATCTTCCTTACCACGGGGGTTACAATGAGCAGTTCTTC	CASSLDLPYHGGYNEQFF
few	TRBV29-1	TRBJ2-1	TRBD2	TGCAGCGTTGAGAGGCTAGCGGGAGGGGGCAATGAGCAGTTCTTC	CSVERLAGGGNEQFF
few	TRBV10-3	TRBJ2-1	TRBD2	TGTGCCATCAGTGATCGGGGGACTAGCGGGAGTAATGAGCAGTTCTTC	CAISDRGTSGSNEQFF
few	TRBV18	TRBJ1-2	-	TGTGCCAGCTCACCCGGACAGTATGGCTACACCTTC	CASSPGQYGYTF
-	TRBV4-1	TRBJ1-5	TRBD1	TGCGCCAGCAGCCTTCTACAGGGGGGCAATCAGCCCCAGCATTTT	CASSLLQGGNQPQHF
few	TRBV5-1	TRBJ2-3	TRBD2	TGCGCCAGCAGCATAGGGACTAGCGGGAGTAAAGATACGCAGTATTTT	CASSIGTSGSKDTQYF
-	TRBV5-1	TRBJ2-1	-	TGCGCCAGCAGCTTTAGCGGAGGGGCCTACAATGAGCAGTTCTTC	CASSFSGGAYNEQFF
-	TRBV13	TRBJ2-7	TRBD2	TGTGCCAGCAGCTTAGGGTCTAGCGGGAGTTACGAGCAGTACTTC	CASSLGSSGSYEQYF
-	TRBV14	TRBJ2-5	-	TGTGCCAGCGGTCCCTCACACAACCAAGAGACCCAGTACTTC	CASGPSHNQETQYF
-	TRBV29-1	TRBJ1-3	-	TGCAGCGTAGGGACGCCGGGGGACACCATATATTTT	CSVGTPGDTIYF
-	TRBV9	TRBJ2-1	TRBD2	TGTGCCAGCAGCGAGACTAGCGGGGACTACAATGAGCAGTTCTTC	CASSETSGDYNEQFF
-	TRBV4-1	TRBJ1-4	TRBD1	TGCGCCAGCAGCCAAGCCTCGGTCCGGGACAGGGTAGAAAAACTGTTTTTT	CASSQASVRDRVEKLFF
-	TRBV11-2	TRBJ2-4	TRBD2	TGTGCCAGCAGCTTACCCCGAGGGCCAGCGGGAGTTTCGCCGTACTTC	CASSLPRGPAGVSPYF
few	TRBV10-3	TRBJ2-1	TRBD2	TGTGCCATCCGGACTAGCGGAGCCTACAATGAGCAGTTCTTC	CAIRTSGAYNEQFF
few	TRBV29-1	TRBJ2-1	-	TGCAGCGTTCGACAGTCCGAACCTTACAATGAGCAGTTCTTC	CSVRQSEPYNEQFF